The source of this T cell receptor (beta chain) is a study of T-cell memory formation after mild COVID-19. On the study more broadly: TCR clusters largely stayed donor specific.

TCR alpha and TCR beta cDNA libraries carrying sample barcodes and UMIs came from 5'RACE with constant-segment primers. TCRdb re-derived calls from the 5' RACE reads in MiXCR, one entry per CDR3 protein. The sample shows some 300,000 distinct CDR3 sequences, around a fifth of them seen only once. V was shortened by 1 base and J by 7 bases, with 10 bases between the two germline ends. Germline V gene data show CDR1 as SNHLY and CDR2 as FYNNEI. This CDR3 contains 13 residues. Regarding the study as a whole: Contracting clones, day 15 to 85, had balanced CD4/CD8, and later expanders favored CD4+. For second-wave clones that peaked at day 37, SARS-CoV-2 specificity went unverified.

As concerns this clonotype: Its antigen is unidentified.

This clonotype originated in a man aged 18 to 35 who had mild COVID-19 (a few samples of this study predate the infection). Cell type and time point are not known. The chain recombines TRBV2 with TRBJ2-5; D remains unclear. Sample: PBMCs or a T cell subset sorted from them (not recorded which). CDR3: CASSEGSSRTQYF. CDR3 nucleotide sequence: TGTGCCAGCAGTGAAGGGAGCTCCCGGACCCAGTACTTC.